This passage covers 2 T cell receptor beta chains from one sample sequenced in a study of early T cells in non-severe SARS-CoV-2 infection. Each CDR3 protein gets one entry after TCRdb re-called the 5' RACE reads with MiXCR. The sample consists of around 70,000 distinct CDR3 sequences, 9.1% of them appearing once. Sequenced input: whole blood. Receptors originate from an adult who was a healthcare worker with PCR-confirmed SARS-CoV-2 infection or an uninfected control (not recorded which).

This clonotype came up a few times. The chain recombines TRBV12-3 or TRBV12-4 with TRBJ1-3, with a possible D match to TRBD1 (5 bases). The CDR3 runs to 12 residues. V was clipped by 7 bases and J by 7 bases, with 11 bases between them. CDR3 sequence: CASNQGVNTIYF. CDR3 DNA: TGTGCCAGCAATCAGGGAGTGAACACCATATATTTT.

The rearrangement links TRBV15 to TRBJ1-6; D gene uncertain. Trimming pared 2 bases from V and 11 bases from J, leaving 10 bases between. The germline V gene encodes CDR1 LNHNV and CDR2 YYDKDF (reference sequence). The CDR3 runs to 13 residues. The CDR3 nucleotides read TGTGCCACCAGCAGAAAGGAGGTGACACCCCTCCACTTT. Translating it yields CATSRKEVTPLHF.